This passage covers 13 T cell receptor beta chains from one sample sequenced in a study of T cell changes during pregnancy in multiple sclerosis. Profiled with immunoSEQ multiplex PCR; TCRdb holds only in-frame clones, not every one. The repertoire holds tens of thousands of clones, about 90% seen once, with approximately 1.5% in the top ten. Sequenced here: peripheral blood, sampled in the third trimester of pregnancy. The receptors shown here come from a female donor in good health, enrolled as a control in a pregnancy study.

The J gene is TRBJ1-3, the V gene TRBV7-6; D is possibly TRBD1 (5 bases). The V gene's germline CDR1 is SGHVS and CDR2 FNYEAQ. The CDR3 runs to 19 residues. V shed 5 bases and J shed 0 bases, with 23 bases lying between them. As DNA, the CDR3 is TGTGCCAGCAGCCAGAGTGGGTCCTGGAGGGGATACTCTGGAAACACCATATATTTT. This translates into CASSQSGSWRGYSGNTIYF.

The sample holds one count of this clone. The chain carries TRBV4-3 and TRBJ2-1; TRBD2 might be the D (5 bases). Germline CDR1 reads LGHNA; CDR2 reads YSLEER. Trimming took off 2 bases at V and 2 bases at J, with 19 bases between the two ends. CDR3 size: 18 residues. DNA for the CDR3: TGCGCCAGCAGCCAAAACCCCCGGGAAGCTAGCCCCTACAATGAGCAGTTCTTC. Protein product: CASSQNPREASPYNEQFF.

The chain is built from TRBV4-3 and TRBJ2-5; TRBD2 matches at 9 bases. The V segment lost 4 bases and the J segment 3 bases; nucleotides outside the gene matches: 6. This CDR3 region has 15 residues. Germline V gene lookup returns CDR1 LGHNA and CDR2 YSLEER. CDR3 nucleotides: TGCGCCAGCAGCCGAGAGGCTAGCGGGGAAGAGACCCAGTACTTC. Translation gives CASSREASGEETQYF.

This clone was observed a single time. The chain links TRBV11-1 to TRBJ2-2; TRBD1 matches 10 bases. Germline CDR1 SGHAT, CDR2 FQDESV (reference sequence). The junction had 4 bases not matched to a gene; V was cut back by 1 base and J by 5 bases. This CDR3 comprises 16 residues. CDR3 in DNA: TGTGCCAGCAGCTTAGAACCGGGACAGGGGACCGGGGAGCTGTTTTTT. Encoded protein: CASSLEPGQGTGELFF. Together with reference TRBV11-1 and TRBJ2-2, the CDR3 gives the full variable domain: EAEVAQSPRYKITEKSQAVAFWCDPISGHATLYWYRQILGQGPELLVQFQDESVVDDSQLPKDRFSAERLKGVDSTLKIQPAELGDSAMYLCASSLEPGQGTGELFFGEGSRLTVL.

The chain recombines TRBV5-6 with TRBJ1-5, with unresolved D. Germline V CDR1 and CDR2: SGHDT, YYEEEE. CDR3 length: 15 amino acids. Trimming left V 0 bases short and J 7 bases short, with 14 bases between. The DNA of the CDR3 is TGTGCCAGCAGCTTGGCGGCCGTGACCGGGCAGCCCCAGCATTTT. This translates into CASSLAAVTGQPQHF.

This sequence joins TRBV7-8 and TRBJ2-7; D call uncertain. V lost 5 bases to trimming and J lost 0 bases, with 17 bases between them. Per germline, CDR1 SGHVS and CDR2 FQNEAQ. The CDR3 sequence is 16 residues long. CDR3 in amino acids: CASSPNSLPSSYEQYF. The CDR3 DNA reads TGTGCCAGCAGCCCCAATTCACTCCCGAGCTCCTACGAGCAGTACTTC. Supplemented by reference TRBV7-8 and TRBJ2-7, the full variable domain reads GAGVSQSPRYKVAKRGQDVALRCDPISGHVSLFWYQQALGQGPEFLTYFQNEAQLDKSGLPSDRFFAERPEGSVSTLKIQRTQQEDSAVYLCASSPNSLPSSYEQYFGPGTRLTVT.

The rearrangement uses TRBV5-4 and TRBJ1-2; no clear D. CDR3 length: 16 residues. Germline CDR1 and CDR2: SGHNT and YYREEE (reference sequence). The germline V and J ends were trimmed by 4 bases and 6 bases, with 22 bases remaining between them. This CDR3 is CASSPSGARMVDGYTF. As DNA, the CDR3 is TGTGCCAGCAGCCCGAGCGGAGCCCGGATGGTCGATGGCTACACCTTC.

This chain links TRBV29-1 with TRBJ2-7, with 9 bases that match TRBD2. CDR3 length: 12 amino acids. With V trimmed by 6 bases and J by 5 bases, 5 bases remained unmatched. Germline lookup yields CDR1 SQVTM and CDR2 ANQGSEA. The CDR3 DNA reads as TGCAGCGTGACATTAGCGGGGGACGAGCAGTACTTC. It codes for CSVTLAGDEQYF.

The V and J genes are TRBV4-1 and TRBJ1-5; TRBD1 might be the D (5 bases). V was trimmed by 1 base and J by 5 bases, leaving 12 bases between them. The CDR3 contains 15 residues. Germline values: CDR1 MGHRA, CDR2 YSYEKL. CDR3 sequence reads: CASSQGTGGYQPQHF. CDR3 DNA: TGCGCCAGCAGCCAAGGAACAGGTGGATATCAGCCCCAGCATTTT.

A remark on this clone: At the DNA level, this CDR3 is encoded by other sequences in the same sample as well. The gene calls are TRBV4-3 and TRBJ1-1; D is possibly TRBD1 (6 bases). Germline V gene sequence: CDR1 LGHNA, CDR2 YSLEER. Trimming left V 3 bases short and J 1 base short, with 6 bases between. The CDR3 totals 13 residues. The CDR3 region has the DNA TGCGCCAGCAGCCAGGGACAGAACACTGAAGCTTTCTTT. Its protein product is CASSQGQNTEAFF.

The chain is built from TRBV7-3 and TRBJ2-3; D is perhaps TRBD2 (6 bases). CDR1 SGHTA and CDR2 FQGTGA come from the germline V gene. This CDR3 has 16 residues. With 0 bases removed from V and 2 bases from J, the gap between germline ends came to 12 bases. The DNA for the CDR3 is TGTGCCAGCAGCTTAACCCCCACGGGAGCCACAGATACGCAGTATTTT. Translating it yields CASSLTPTGATDTQYF.

The chain joins TRBV19 to TRBJ1-1; D is perhaps TRBD1 (5 bases). CDR3 length: 14 residues. Per the germline V gene, CDR1 is LNHDA and CDR2 is SQIVND (reference sequence). With 7 bases removed from V and 0 bases from J, the gap between germline ends came to 12 bases. Here the CDR3 DNA reads TGTGCCAGTACCTTACAGGCGATGAACACTGAAGCTTTCTTT. Its protein is CASTLQAMNTEAFF.

With regard to this clone: Compared with germline, one end of the junction differs, possibly owing to a read error. This chain connects TRBV30 to TRBJ1-2; 7 positions agree with TRBD1. CDR1 and CDR2 from the germline V gene are GTSNPN and SVGIG (reference sequence). The CDR3 totals 14 residues. This CDR3 reads CAWSSGLTGWEFEW. The CDR3 nucleotides are TGTGCCTGGAGTTCCGGGTTGACAGGGTGGGAGTTTGAATGG.